Below are 27 T cell receptor beta chains sequenced from a single sample in a study of shared clonotypes between healthy human individuals. Profiled with immunoSEQ multiplex PCR; TCRdb holds only in-frame clones, not every one. The sample contains roughly 1,000,000 clones, more than 75% of which appear only once. Sequencing was carried out using memory CD4+ T cells from PBMCs. Subset of the sample: CD45RA-negative fraction. All receptors come from a young man in good health. Some clones in this sample may be carry-over from other donors' samples.

The chain carries TRBV30 and TRBJ2-1, with D possibly being TRBD1 or TRBD2 (5 bases each). Germline assignment: CDR1 GTSNPN and CDR2 SVGIG (reference sequence). V shed 1 base and J shed 10 bases, with 11 bases lying between them. This CDR3 is 12 amino acids long. This CDR3 is CAWSDNRGEQFF. In DNA form, the CDR3 reads TGTGCCTGGAGTGATAATCGGGGCGAGCAGTTCTTC.

This clone was recorded a few times. Additional DNA sequences in this sample encode the identical CDR3. The chain combines TRBV11-2 with TRBJ1-2; D is undetermined. In germline, CDR1 is SGHAT, CDR2 FQNNGV. The CDR3 is 13 amino acids. Between the trimmed V and J ends, which lost 5 bases and 2 bases, there was a span of 9 bases. The CDR3 region is CASSPRANYGYTF. The CDR3 DNA follows: TGTGCCAGCAGCCCCCGGGCGAACTATGGCTACACCTTC.

At least ten counts were recorded for this clone. The chain combines TRBV28 with TRBJ2-1; D perhaps matches TRBD1 (6 bases). Germline V gene data show CDR1 as MDHEN and CDR2 as SYDVKM. Trimming removed 6 bases at V and 5 bases at J, with 17 bases between. This CDR3 comprises 15 residues. CDR3 sequence: CASSQGWGPDNEQFF. DNA of the CDR3: TGTGCCAGCAGCCAAGGGTGGGGGCCGGACAATGAGCAGTTCTTC. Using reference TRBV28 and TRBJ2-1 for the parts outside the CDR3, the full variable domain is DVKVTQSSRYLVKRTGEKVFLECVQDMDHENMFWYRQDPGLGLRLIYFSYDVKMKEKGDIPEGYSVSREKKERFSLILESASTNQTSMYLCASSQGWGPDNEQFFGPGTRLTVL.

V and J are TRBV5-1 and TRBJ1-4; weak D call: TRBD1 (5 bases). The CDR3 length is 16 residues. Trimming took off 0 bases at V and 8 bases at J, with 17 bases between the two ends. Germline assignment: CDR1 SGHRS and CDR2 YFSETQ. Written as DNA, the CDR3 is TGCGCCAGCAGCTTGGGGACAAACTCTAATGTAGAAAAACTGTTTTTT. This gives the protein CASSLGTNSNVEKLFF.

The chain couples TRBV19 to TRBJ1-2; maybe TRBD1 (6 bases). Germline CDR1 LNHDA, CDR2 SQIVND (reference sequence). Trimming shortened V by 5 bases and J by 6 bases, and 10 bases separated the two germline ends. There are 12 residues in the CDR3. The CDR3 DNA reads as TGTGCCAGTAGTTCCAACAGGGATGGCTACACCTTC. As protein: CASSSNRDGYTF.

The rearrangement joins TRBV4-1 to TRBJ1-1, with D unclear. Germline V gene sequence: CDR1 MGHRA, CDR2 YSYEKL. Trimming shortened V by 0 bases and J by 6 bases, and 14 bases separated the two germline ends. The CDR3 is made up of 15 amino acids. This CDR3 is CASSQDLLGSAEAFF. CDR3 DNA: TGCGCCAGCAGCCAAGATCTCCTGGGGTCCGCTGAAGCTTTCTTT.

The CDR3 sequence is CASSLRPLEAFF. DNA for the CDR3: TGTGCCAGCAGCTTGCGACCCCTTGAGGCTTTCTTT. The chain links TRBV5-6 to TRBJ1-1, with unresolved D. Between the trimmed V and J ends, which lost 1 base and 11 bases, there was a span of 12 bases. The length of the CDR3 is 12 residues. Germline CDR1 and CDR2: SGHDT and YYEEEE. Together with reference TRBV5-6 and TRBJ1-1, the CDR3 gives the full variable domain: DAGVTQSPTHLIKTRGQQVTLRCSPKSGHDTVSWYQQALGQGPQFIFQYYEEEERQRGNFPDRFSGHQFPNYSSELNVNALLLGDSALYLCASSLRPLEAFFGQGTRLTVV.

V and J are TRBV15 and TRBJ2-3; tentative D call: TRBD2 (5 bases). Germline V gene sequence: CDR1 LNHNV, CDR2 YYDKDF (reference sequence). The CDR3 covers 13 residues. Trimming cost V 5 bases and J 4 bases, with 10 bases left between them. Written as DNA, the CDR3 is TGTGCCACCAGCGAGGGAACGCCAGATACGCAGTATTTT. Protein: CATSEGTPDTQYF. Using reference TRBV15 and TRBJ2-3 for the parts outside the CDR3, the full variable domain is DAMVIQNPRYQVTQFGKPVTLSCSQTLNHNVMYWYQQKSSQAPKLLFHYYDKDFNNEADTPDNFQSRRPNTSFCFLDIRSPGLGDTAMYLCATSEGTPDTQYFGPGTRLTVL.

The chain is built from TRBV7-3 and TRBJ2-5, with TRBD2 matching over 9 bases. This CDR3 spans 16 amino acids. With V trimmed by 5 bases and J by 3 bases, 10 bases remained unmatched. In germline, CDR1 is SGHTA, CDR2 FQGTGA. Here the CDR3 DNA reads TGTGCCAGCAGCGAGTTGGGTAGCGGGAGTGAAGAGACCCAGTACTTC. Protein product: CASSELGSGSEETQYF.

On this clone: Other DNA sequences in the sample encode the same CDR3. The J gene is TRBJ2-1, the V gene TRBV7-2; D not resolved. V lost 0 bases, J lost 5 bases, and 5 bases lay in between. The germline V gene encodes CDR1 SGHTA and CDR2 FQGNSA. CDR3 length: 13 residues. As DNA, the CDR3 is TGTGCCAGCAGCTTAGCGCGTGACAATGAGCAGTTCTTC. This encodes CASSLARDNEQFF.

CDR3 in DNA: TGCGCCAGCGGAGGGACAGGTGGAAACACCATATATTTT. Protein: CASGGTGGNTIYF. The rearrangement links TRBV4-3 to TRBJ1-3; the match to TRBD1 covers 8 bases. There are 13 residues in the CDR3. Germline-derived CDR1 and CDR2 are LGHNA and YSLEER. The V and J ends lost 8 bases and 3 bases, in that order; junction bases with no gene match: 3.

The rearrangement joins TRBV5-1 to TRBJ2-7; 7 bases are a match to TRBD1. With V trimmed by 0 bases and J by 4 bases, 7 bases remained unmatched. The CDR3 is made up of 15 amino acids. Germline CDR1 reads SGHRS; CDR2 reads YFSETQ. In nucleotides, the CDR3 is TGCGCCAGCAGCTTGGTAGCAGGGGGTTCGTACGAGCAGTACTTC. It yields the protein CASSLVAGGSYEQYF.

With respect to this clone: The same CDR3 arises from other DNA sequences in this sample as well. The V gene is TRBV5-1, the J gene TRBJ2-2, with 11 bases identical to TRBD2. The CDR3 has 15 residues. The trim removed 4 bases at V and 8 bases at J, leaving 7 bases unmatched. CDR1 and CDR2 from the germline V gene are SGHRS and YFSETQ. The CDR3 loop reads CASSPLAGASGELFF. In nucleotides, the CDR3 is TGCGCCAGCAGCCCACTAGCGGGAGCGTCGGGGGAGCTGTTTTTT.

The chain is built from TRBV7-2 and TRBJ2-3; TRBD2 aligns across 8 bases. V was clipped by 5 bases and J by 2 bases; unmatched bases: 6. The CDR3 is 15 residues long. In germline, CDR1 is SGHTA, CDR2 FQGNSA. The CDR3 region has the DNA TGTGCCAGCAGCCCTAGCGGGCCATCCACAGATACGCAGTATTTT. Amino acid sequence: CASSPSGPSTDTQYF.

On this clone: The identical CDR3 is also encoded by other nucleotide sequences in the sample. This sequence joins TRBV2 and TRBJ1-5, with D perhaps TRBD1 (5 bases). The CDR3 covers 14 residues. Germline-derived CDR1 and CDR2 are SNHLY and FYNNEI. Between the trimmed V and J ends, which lost 6 bases and 0 bases, there was a span of 9 bases. The CDR3 reads CASRGGDSNQPQHF. The CDR3 nucleotides are TGTGCCAGCAGGGGGGGTGATAGCAATCAGCCCCAGCATTTT.

The chain employs TRBV29-1 and TRBJ2-1; 8 positions agree with TRBD2. The CDR3 consists of 13 residues. The J segment lost 0 bases and the V segment lost 7 bases, leaving 2 bases of the junction unmatched. The germline gives CDR1 SQVTM, CDR2 ANQGSEA. The CDR3 loop is CSAGTSSYNEQFF. DNA for the CDR3: TGCAGCGCCGGGACTAGCTCCTACAATGAGCAGTTCTTC.

Of note for this clone: Germline is not matched at one junction end, which may reflect a read error. The CDR3 here is CASSVTGQGSYEQHF. The DNA for the CDR3 is TGTGCCAGTAGTGTAACGGGACAGGGCTCCTACGAGCAGCACTTC. V usage is TRBV19 and J usage is TRBJ2-7; 9 nucleotides align to TRBD1. This CDR3 is built from 15 residues. Germline values: CDR1 LNHDA, CDR2 SQIVND (reference sequence).

The chain carries TRBV7-7 and TRBJ2-1, with D uncertain. Germline assignment: CDR1 SSHAT and CDR2 FNYEAQ (reference sequence). The ends were cut back, 1 base at V and 7 bases at J, with 11 bases in the middle. The CDR3 length is 14 residues. As DNA, the CDR3 is TGTGCCAGCAGCTTAGAGGGCCAAAGAAATGAGCAGTTCTTC. It specifies CASSLEGQRNEQFF.

J is TRBJ2-7 and V is TRBV23-1; D remains ambiguous. TRBV23-1 is an ORF for which the function is uncertain. This CDR3 is 15 amino acids long. V lost 9 bases and J 3 bases, leaving 21 bases between the germline ends. The CDR3 sequence: CARTSGNPRLYEQYF. The DNA for the CDR3 is TGCGCCAGAACTTCGGGCAACCCGAGACTCTACGAGCAGTACTTC.

The chain employs TRBV6-6 and TRBJ1-5, with 8 bases matching TRBD1. The CDR3 spans 14 residues. From germline, CDR1 is MNHNY and CDR2 SVGAGI (reference sequence). With 2 bases clipped from V and 6 bases from J, the junction kept 3 bases outside the gene matches. CDR3 sequence: CASSYGGQVQPQHF. The CDR3 DNA reads as TGTGCCAGCAGTTACGGGGGACAGGTTCAGCCCCAGCATTTT.

The chain has TRBV18 and TRBJ1-5; D is unresolved. V was cut by 3 bases and J by 4 bases, with 7 bases left in between. CDR1 KGHSH and CDR2 LQKENI come from the germline V gene. This CDR3 region has 13 residues. CDR3 loop: CASSPEVNQPQHF. CDR3 bases: TGTGCCAGCTCACCGGAAGTAAATCAGCCCCAGCATTTT.

In its sample, this clone was seen once. This chain joins TRBV6-5 and TRBJ2-1; D might be TRBD1 or TRBD2, each matching 5 bases. Germline CDR1 MNHEY, CDR2 SVGAGI. The germline V and J ends were trimmed by 5 bases and 9 bases, with 20 bases remaining between them. This CDR3 contains 15 residues. The CDR3 loop is CASSRRLGAPSEQFF. The CDR3 bases are TGTGCCAGCAGTCGACGTCTCGGGGCCCCCTCTGAGCAGTTCTTC.

This chain joins TRBV11-2 and TRBJ2-7; tentatively, D is TRBD2 (5 bases). V was clipped by 3 bases and J by 2 bases, with 11 bases between them. The CDR3 totals 14 residues. Germline V CDR1 and CDR2: SGHAT, FQNNGV. CDR3 coding DNA: TGTGCCAGCAGCTTCCTCACGGGAACCTACGAGCAGTACTTC. It translates to CASSFLTGTYEQYF.

This clone was observed once. The rearrangement joins TRBV29-1 to TRBJ2-1; D may be TRBD2 (5 bases). The germline V gene has CDR1 SQVTM and CDR2 ANQGSEA. The CDR3 contains 10 residues. Trimming cost V 7 bases and J 12 bases, with 13 bases left between them. The CDR3 sequence is CSASTRRQFF. The CDR3, as DNA: TGCAGCGCCAGTACTAGGCGGCAGTTCTTC.

In regard to this clone: With a far larger clone one base away, a read error is the likely cause. CDR3 region: CDWSSSLSYNEQFF. The DNA of the CDR3 is TGTGACTGGAGTTCTAGCCTCTCCTACAATGAGCAGTTCTTC. V is TRBV30 and J is TRBJ2-1, with D possibly TRBD2 on 5 matching bases. The germline V gene has CDR1 GTSNPN and CDR2 SVGIG (reference sequence). The CDR3 length is 14 residues.

This clone was counted many times. Other DNA sequences within the sample encode an identical CDR3. The V gene is TRBV30, the J gene TRBJ1-6; tentative D call: TRBD1 (6 bases). V lost 2 bases and J lost 8, with 10 bases in between. The germline CDR1 and CDR2 sequences are GTSNPN and SVGIG (reference sequence). The CDR3 runs to 13 residues. CDR3 protein: CAWSWAGDSPLHF. Here the CDR3 DNA reads TGTGCCTGGAGTTGGGCAGGGGATTCACCCCTCCACTTT.

The chain uses TRBV5-6 and TRBJ1-5; D is unresolved. The ends were cut back, 1 base at V and 9 bases at J, with 8 bases in the middle. CDR1 is SGHDT and CDR2 is YYEEEE in the germline V gene. The CDR3 has 12 residues. The CDR3 spells CASSLLGGPQHF. Here the CDR3 DNA reads TGTGCCAGCAGCTTGTTGGGCGGGCCCCAGCATTTT.